This T cell receptor beta chain was profiled in a study of blood T cell repertoires in COVID-19. The overall study: From T cells, B-cell-depleted T cells, or PBMCs came the material, which was cDNA or gDNA.

V lost 4 bases to trimming and J lost 1 base, with 13 bases between them. CDR1 is SEHNR, CDR2 FQNEAQ, per germline (reference sequence). The CDR3 spans 15 residues. Per the original methods: For nucleated cells, counts were estimated from reference gene primer amplification. TCRdb's table, derived via immunoSEQ multiplex PCR, lists solely in-frame clones and lacks some. The V and J calls and clone size were taken over from that table, and D and trimming were inferred from the DNA. The table shows roughly 15,000 clones, with roughly 82% occurring only once. The receptor was isolated from a woman aged 50 to 65 with active or convalescent COVID-19. V gene TRBV7-9 combines with J gene TRBJ1-1, with D perhaps TRBD1 (5 bases). Material: peripheral blood. CDR3 DNA: TGTGCCAGCAGCTGGGCCAGGGATCCGAACACTGAAGCTTTCTTT. As protein: CASSWARDPNTEAFF.